The T cell receptor beta chain described here comes from a study of shared clonotypes between healthy human individuals. Sequenced by immunoSEQ multiplex PCR; TCRdb stores in-frame clones only, minus some. The sample holds roughly 1 million clones, around 76% seen once. The CDR3 has 15 amino acids. The germline CDR1 and CDR2 sequences are MDHEN and SYDVKM. V was pared by 6 bases and J by 3 bases, with 4 bases of the junction left unmatched. The genes are TRBV28 and TRBJ1-5; 11 nucleotides agree with TRBD1. The source material was memory CD4+ T cells sorted from blood. Subset of the sample: CD45RA-negative fraction. This receptor was obtained from a man younger than 35 in good health. The CDR3 region is CASRGTGGFNQPQHF. DNA for the CDR3: TGTGCCAGCAGGGGGACAGGGGGTTTCAATCAGCCCCAGCATTTT.